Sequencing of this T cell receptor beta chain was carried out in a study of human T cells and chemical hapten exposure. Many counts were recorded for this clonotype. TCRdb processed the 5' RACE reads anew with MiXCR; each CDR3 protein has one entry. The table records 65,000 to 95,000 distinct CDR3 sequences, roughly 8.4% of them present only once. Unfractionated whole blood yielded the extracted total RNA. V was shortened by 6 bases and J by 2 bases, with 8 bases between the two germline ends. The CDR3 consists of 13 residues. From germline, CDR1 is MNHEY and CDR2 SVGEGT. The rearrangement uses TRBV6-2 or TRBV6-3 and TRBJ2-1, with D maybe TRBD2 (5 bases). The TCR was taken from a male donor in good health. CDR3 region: CASRGGPYNEQFF. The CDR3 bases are TGTGCCAGCAGGGGCGGGCCCTACAATGAGCAGTTCTTC.